These T cell receptor beta chains were read from a single sample in a study of glioma-infiltrating T cells. Each CDR3 protein gets one entry after TCRdb re-called the multiplex PCR reads with MiXCR. Of a few hundred thousand distinct CDR3 sequences listed, about two fifths are singletons. The material sequenced was glioma tissue, nonneoplastic brain tissue, or PBMCs (not recorded which). Every receptor here comes from a human donor with low-grade glioma or glioblastoma, undergoing nonglioma brain surgery, or in good health (not recorded which). Each CDR3 is given with its conserved first and last residue. The order of the fields is D gene, V gene, J gene, clone size, CDR3 protein, CDR3 DNA. A D gene is named only where the DNA matches it firmly. Size is omitted from some rows. Given values are once, few, many or a class for expanded clones.

TRBD1	TRBV20-1	TRBJ2-5	.	CSARDPGQAKETQYF	TGCAGTGCTAGAGACCCCGGACAGGCCAAGGAGACCCAGTACTTC
TRBD2	TRBV7-3	TRBJ2-3	.	CASSLYAGVDTQYF	TGTGCCAGCAGCTTATATGCGGGAGTAGATACGCAGTATTTT
.	TRBV28	TRBJ2-3	.	CASSLPGTHWGVGTQYF	TGTGCCAGCAGTTTACCCGGGACTCACTGGGGGGTCGGTACGCAGTATTTT
.	TRBV19	TRBJ1-5	few	CASSMEGLSDYNQPQHF	TGTGCCAGTAGTATGGAGGGATTGTCCGACTACAATCAGCCCCAGCATTTT
TRBD2	TRBV6-5	TRBJ2-7	many	CASSYGRAGGGYEQYF	TGTGCCAGCAGTTACGGTAGGGCGGGGGGTGGCTACGAGCAGTACTTC
.	TRBV7-2	TRBJ1-5	.	CASSTDNQPQHF	TGTGCCAGCAGCACAGACAATCAGCCCCAGCATTTT
TRBD1	TRBV20-1	TRBJ2-7	.	CGARGPGTGDEQYF	TGCGGTGCTAGAGGCCCCGGGACAGGGGACGAGCAGTACTTC
TRBD1	TRBV11-1	TRBJ1-4	.	CASSPRTGVGEKLFF	TGTGCCAGCAGCCCCCGGACAGGGGTTGGTGAAAAACTGTTTTTT
TRBD2	TRBV7-9	TRBJ2-2	.	CASSLTIAGADRELFF	TGTGCCAGCAGCTTAACTATAGCGGGAGCGGACAGGGAGCTGTTTTTT
.	TRBV10-3	TRBJ1-5	few	CAISENPTGYQPQHF	TGTGCCATCAGTGAGAATCCTACAGGGTATCAGCCCCAGCATTTT
.	TRBV7-2	TRBJ1-1	many	CASSLGGGTEAFF	TGTGCCAGCAGTTTAGGGGGAGGCACTGAAGCTTTCTTT
TRBD2	TRBV7-3	TRBJ2-3	few	CASSLGDYASTDTQYF	TGTGCCAGCAGCTTAGGGGACTACGCTAGCACAGATACGCAGTATTTT
TRBD1	TRBV20-1	TRBJ1-5	many	CSATGQFNQPQHF	TGCAGTGCCACGGGACAGTTCAATCAGCCCCAGCATTTT
TRBD1	TRBV5-5	TRBJ1-2	.	CASSWTGYGYTF	TGTGCCAGCAGCTGGACAGGGTATGGCTACACCTTC
.	TRBV6-1	TRBJ1-6	few	CASSSTDNNSPLHF	TGTGCCAGCAGTTCGACAGATAATAATTCACCCCTCCACTTT
.	TRBV28	TRBJ2-1	many	CASSSRQAGSYNEQFF	TGTGCCAGCAGTTCTCGACAGGCCGGCTCCTACAATGAGCAGTTCTTC
.	TRBV7-2	TRBJ2-3	few	CASSLGVRGISTDTQYF	TGTGCCAGCAGCTTAGGAGTCCGAGGGATTAGCACAGATACGCAGTATTTT
TRBD2	TRBV27	TRBJ2-3	.	CANSVSFLAVPTDTQYF	TGTGCCAACAGTGTTTCTTTCCTAGCGGTTCCCACAGATACGCAGTATTTT
TRBD2	TRBV4-1	TRBJ2-1	.	CASSQDSLGREGQFF	TGCGCCAGCAGCCAAGATTCTTTGGGAAGGGAGGGGCAGTTCTTC
.	TRBV28	TRBJ2-4	few	CASSLYGTNIQYF	TGTGCCAGCAGTTTATACGGGACTAACATTCAGTACTTC
.	TRBV20-1	TRBJ1-4	.	CSALVLGGEKLFF	TGCAGTGCCTTGGTTCTAGGGGGTGAAAAACTGTTTTTT
.	TRBV20-1	TRBJ2-3	many	CSASSPDTQYF	TGCAGTGCTAGTTCCCCAGATACGCAGTATTTT
.	TRBV7-9	TRBJ2-1	.	CASSPPRWGASYNEQFF	TGTGCCAGCAGCCCACCCCGGTGGGGGGCGTCCTACAATGAGCAGTTCTTC
.	TRBV5-6	TRBJ2-1	few	CASSLAGGGGRNEQFF	TGTGCCAGCAGCTTGGCCGGTGGAGGGGGAAGGAATGAGCAGTTCTTC
.	TRBV5-1	TRBJ2-3	once	CASSLGRGGDTDTQYF	TGCGCCAGCAGCCTGGGGCGTGGCGGCGACACAGATACGCAGTATTTT
.	TRBV27	TRBJ1-2	.	CSSSLGSGGSYGYTF	TGTTCCAGCAGTTTAGGATCCGGGGGTTCCTATGGCTACACCTTC
.	TRBV27	TRBJ1-6	.	CASRLETRSPLHF	TGTGCCAGCAGGTTAGAAACGCGTTCACCCCTCCACTTT
.	TRBV6-6	TRBJ2-5	few	CASSSLIASAAAQYF	TGTGCCAGCAGTTCTTTGATTGCCTCGGCGGCGGCCCAGTACTTC
TRBD2	TRBV7-2	TRBJ2-1	few	CASSSYTSGNNEQFF	TGTGCCAGCAGCTCCTATACTAGCGGAAACAATGAGCAGTTCTTC
.	TRBV6-1	TRBJ1-2	few	CASSGPESIYGYTF	TGTGCCAGCTCCGGGCCCGAAAGCATTTATGGCTACACCTTC